Listed below are T cell receptor beta chains from one sample, sequenced in a study of T cell changes during pregnancy in multiple sclerosis. Sequencing was performed with immunoSEQ multiplex PCR; in TCRdb, only in-frame clones are kept and a portion is missing. Of tens of thousands of clones listed, 80% to 95% were seen once; the top ten hold approximately 1.6%. The sample consisted of peripheral blood, taken in the first trimester of pregnancy. The receptors come from a female donor in good health, enrolled as a control in a pregnancy study. CDR3s include the opening cysteine and the closing phenylalanine or tryptophan. Each record gives: J gene, clone size, V gene, D gene, CDR3 protein, CDR3 DNA. The D gene is left open where the match is weak. Only part of the rows carry a size: once, few, many, or a class if the clone is expanded.

J: TRBJ2-7
size: .
V: TRBV4-1
D: TRBD2
CDR3: CASSQDPSGRSYEQYF
DNA: TGCGCCAGCAGCCAAGATCCTTCCGGGAGGAGTTACGAGCAGTACTTC

J: TRBJ1-5
size: .
V: TRBV19
D: .
CDR3: CASRSVAFWGLLGNQPQHF
DNA: TGTGCCAGTAGATCCGTGGCCTTCTGGGGGCTTCTGGGCAATCAGCCCCAGCATTTT

J: TRBJ2-7
size: .
V: TRBV7-9
D: TRBD1
CDR3: CASSFPAGQGNEQYF
DNA: TGTGCCAGCAGCTTCCCCGCGGGACAGGGAAACGAGCAGTACTTC

J: TRBJ2-3
size: once
V: TRBV5-6
D: .
CDR3: CASSFSGYTDTQYF
DNA: TGTGCCAGCAGCTTCAGCGGGTACACAGATACGCAGTATTTT

J: TRBJ2-1
size: .
V: TRBV4-1
D: TRBD2
CDR3: CASSQETPSGRLSQFF
DNA: TGCGCCAGCAGCCAAGAAACCCCTAGCGGGAGACTGTCGCAGTTCTTC

J: TRBJ2-7
size: .
V: TRBV27
D: TRBD1
CDR3: CASSRIRGQGTYEQYF
DNA: TGTGCCAGCAGTAGGATCCGGGGACAGGGGACCTACGAGCAGTACTTC

J: TRBJ2-3
size: .
V: TRBV5-6
D: .
CDR3: CASSEVGGSYATDTQYF
DNA: TGTGCCAGCAGCGAGGTCGGCGGAAGCTATGCCACAGATACGCAGTATTTT

J: TRBJ2-3
size: .
V: TRBV29-1
D: TRBD2
CDR3: CSVETSGRAESTDTQYF
DNA: TGCAGCGTTGAAACTAGCGGGAGGGCCGAAAGCACAGATACGCAGTATTTT

J: TRBJ2-2
size: .
V: TRBV2
D: .
CDR3: CASRLENTGELFF
DNA: TGTGCCAGCAGGCTAGAGAACACCGGGGAGCTGTTTTTT

J: TRBJ2-1
size: .
V: TRBV19
D: TRBD2
CDR3: CASRVSGSSYNEQFF
DNA: TGTGCCAGTAGAGTTAGCGGGAGCTCCTACAATGAGCAGTTCTTC

J: TRBJ2-7
size: .
V: TRBV5-1
D: .
CDR3: CASSLGLIQDEQYF
DNA: TGCGCCAGCAGCTTGGGGCTAATTCAGGACGAGCAGTACTTC

J: TRBJ1-5
size: .
V: TRBV6-6
D: .
CDR3: CASSYRDTNQPQHF
DNA: TGTGCCAGCAGTTATCGGGACACCAATCAGCCCCAGCATTTT

J: TRBJ2-3
size: .
V: TRBV19
D: .
CDR3: CASSGDFGDTQYF
DNA: TGTGCCAGTAGTGGGGACTTCGGGGATACGCAGTATTTT

J: TRBJ2-1
size: .
V: TRBV7-8
D: .
CDR3: CASSAGLSKTFNEQFF
DNA: TGTGCCAGCAGCGCCGGACTTTCTAAGACTTTCAATGAGCAGTTCTTC

J: TRBJ2-4
size: once
V: TRBV7-9
D: TRBD2
CDR3: CARTSGPGGIINIQYF
DNA: TGTGCCAGGACTTCGGGGCCCGGGGGGATAATAAACATTCAGTACTTC

J: TRBJ2-7
size: .
V: TRBV18
D: TRBD2
CDR3: CASSPLYSGTQSSYEQYF
DNA: TGTGCCAGCTCACCACTCTACAGCGGGACTCAGAGCTCCTACGAGCAGTACTTC

J: TRBJ2-5
size: once
V: TRBV29-1
D: .
CDR3: CSVWTAQETQYF
DNA: TGCAGCGTGTGGACAGCGCAAGAGACCCAGTACTTC

J: TRBJ2-1
size: .
V: TRBV4-2
D: TRBD2
CDR3: CASSQDGFLGLEEEQFF
DNA: TGTGCCAGCAGCCAAGATGGTTTCTTGGGACTAGAAGAGGAGCAGTTCTTC

J: TRBJ2-3
size: .
V: TRBV6-4
D: .
CDR3: CASSDSIGASTDTQYF
DNA: TGTGCCAGCAGTGACTCGATTGGGGCTAGCACAGATACGCAGTATTTT

J: TRBJ2-2
size: .
V: TRBV28
D: .
CDR3: CASSKYRAGELFF
DNA: TGTGCCAGCAGTAAATACAGGGCCGGGGAGCTGTTTTTT

J: TRBJ2-7
size: .
V: TRBV28
D: .
CDR3: CASSLVQYYEQYF
DNA: TGTGCCAGCAGTTTAGTACAGTACTACGAGCAGTACTTC

J: TRBJ1-2
size: .
V: TRBV2
D: .
CDR3: CASSATRGEGYGYTF
DNA: TGTGCCAGCAGTGCTACGCGGGGGGAAGGCTATGGCTACACCTTC

J: TRBJ2-1
size: once
V: TRBV28
D: TRBD2
CDR3: CASSISSGPYNEQFF
DNA: TGTGCCAGCAGTATATCTAGCGGGCCTTACAATGAGCAGTTCTTC

J: TRBJ1-1
size: .
V: TRBV15
D: TRBD1
CDR3: CATSRETGNEAFF
DNA: TGTGCCACCAGCAGGGAGACAGGGAATGAAGCTTTCTTT

J: TRBJ1-2
size: .
V: TRBV2
D: TRBD1
CDR3: CASSGRDRTWYTF
DNA: TGTGCCAGCAGCGGCCGGGACAGAACTTGGTACACCTTC

J: TRBJ2-1
size: .
V: TRBV5-1
D: TRBD2
CDR3: CASSLRASGLYNEQFF
DNA: TGCGCCAGCAGCTTGAGGGCTAGCGGACTCTACAATGAGCAGTTCTTC

J: TRBJ1-1
size: .
V: TRBV27
D: TRBD1
CDR3: CASRPGTGEKEAFF
DNA: TGTGCCAGCAGACCCGGGACAGGAGAAAAAGAAGCTTTCTTT

J: TRBJ2-1
size: .
V: TRBV6-5
D: .
CDR3: CASSRGTDNEQFF
DNA: TGTGCCAGCAGTCGGGGGACAGACAATGAGCAGTTCTTC

J: TRBJ2-2
size: .
V: TRBV2
D: .
CDR3: CASRGQGNTGELFF
DNA: TGTGCCAGCAGGGGTCAGGGGAACACCGGGGAGCTGTTTTTT

J: TRBJ1-5
size: .
V: TRBV6-1
D: .
CDR3: CASSEDPDQPQHF
DNA: TGTGCCAGCAGTGAAGACCCGGATCAGCCCCAGCATTTT

J: TRBJ2-3
size: .
V: TRBV28
D: TRBD1
CDR3: CASSITGGEDTQYF
DNA: TGTGCCAGCAGTATCACAGGGGGCGAAGATACGCAGTATTTT

J: TRBJ2-1
size: .
V: TRBV6-4
D: TRBD2
CDR3: CASSHGLAPHNEQFF
DNA: TGTGCCAGCAGCCACGGACTAGCCCCCCACAATGAGCAGTTCTTC

J: TRBJ2-7
size: .
V: TRBV15
D: .
CDR3: CATSRDKQSYEQYF
DNA: TGTGCCACCAGCAGAGATAAACAGTCCTACGAGCAGTACTTC

J: TRBJ2-4
size: .
V: TRBV11-2
D: .
CDR3: CASSLDQGLKNIQYF
DNA: TGTGCCAGCAGCTTAGATCAGGGTTTGAAAAACATTCAGTACTTC

J: TRBJ2-2
size: .
V: TRBV5-6
D: .
CDR3: CASRRANTGELFF
DNA: TGTGCCAGCAGGCGGGCGAACACCGGGGAGCTGTTTTTT

J: TRBJ1-3
size: .
V: TRBV27
D: .
CDR3: CASSPRPGEAGNTIYF
DNA: TGTGCCAGCAGCCCCCGCCCGGGGGAGGCTGGAAACACCATATATTTT

J: TRBJ1-5
size: once
V: TRBV7-2
D: TRBD1
CDR3: CASSGRQGGQPQHF
DNA: TGTGCCAGCAGCGGCCGACAGGGTGGACAGCCCCAGCATTTT

J: TRBJ2-7
size: .
V: TRBV11-2
D: .
CDR3: CASSLEGGAYYEQYF
DNA: TGTGCCAGCAGCTTAGAGGGGGGGGCGTATTACGAGCAGTACTTC

J: TRBJ2-2
size: .
V: TRBV6-4
D: .
CDR3: CASSDSATGELFF
DNA: TGTGCCAGCAGTGACTCGGCCACCGGGGAGCTGTTTTTT

J: TRBJ2-3
size: .
V: TRBV7-6
D: TRBD2
CDR3: CASSTSGGGDTQYF
DNA: TGTGCCAGCAGCACCTCCGGGGGGGGAGATACGCAGTATTTT

J: TRBJ2-5
size: .
V: TRBV11-1
D: .
CDR3: CASSLRQDWGQETQYF
DNA: TGTGCCAGCAGCTTACGACAGGACTGGGGCCAAGAGACCCAGTACTTC

J: TRBJ1-2
size: once
V: TRBV6-5
D: .
CDR3: CASSRGGGYGYTF
DNA: TGTGCCAGCAGTCGGGGAGGGGGCTATGGCTACACCTTC

J: TRBJ2-7
size: .
V: TRBV28
D: TRBD1
CDR3: CASSSPGQSLTYEQYF
DNA: TGTGCCAGCAGTTCTCCGGGACAGTCTTTAACCTACGAGCAGTACTTC

J: TRBJ2-1
size: .
V: TRBV18
D: .
CDR3: CASSRDLYNEQFF
DNA: TGTGCCAGCTCACGGGACTTGTACAATGAGCAGTTCTTC

J: TRBJ1-2
size: .
V: TRBV28
D: TRBD1
CDR3: CASSLLKTGGSYGYTF
DNA: TGTGCCAGCAGTTTATTGAAGACAGGGGGGAGCTATGGCTACACCTTC